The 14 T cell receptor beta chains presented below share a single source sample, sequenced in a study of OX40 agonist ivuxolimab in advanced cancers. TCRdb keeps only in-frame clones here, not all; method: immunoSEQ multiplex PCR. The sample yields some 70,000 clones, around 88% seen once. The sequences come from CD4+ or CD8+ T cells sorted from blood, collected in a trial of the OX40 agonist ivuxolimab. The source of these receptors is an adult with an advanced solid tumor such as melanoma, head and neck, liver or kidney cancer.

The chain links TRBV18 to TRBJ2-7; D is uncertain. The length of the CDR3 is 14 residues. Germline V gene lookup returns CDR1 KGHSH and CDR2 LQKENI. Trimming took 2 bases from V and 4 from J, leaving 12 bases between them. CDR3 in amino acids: CASSPTRMKYEQYF. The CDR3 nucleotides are TGTGCCAGCTCACCAACCCGTATGAAATACGAGCAGTACTTC.

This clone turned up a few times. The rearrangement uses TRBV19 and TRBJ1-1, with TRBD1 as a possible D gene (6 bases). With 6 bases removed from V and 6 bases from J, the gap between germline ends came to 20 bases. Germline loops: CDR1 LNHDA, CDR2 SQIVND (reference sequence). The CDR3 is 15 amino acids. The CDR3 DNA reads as TGTGCCAGTAGCCTCGAGGGGGGGATACTCCCTGAAGCTTTCTTT. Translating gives CASSLEGGILPEAFF.

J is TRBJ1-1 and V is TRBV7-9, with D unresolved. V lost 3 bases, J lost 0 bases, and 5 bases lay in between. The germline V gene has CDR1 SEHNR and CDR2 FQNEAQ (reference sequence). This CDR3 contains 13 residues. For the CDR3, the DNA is TGTGCCAGCAGCTTCGCCATGAACACTGAAGCTTTCTTT. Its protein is CASSFAMNTEAFF.

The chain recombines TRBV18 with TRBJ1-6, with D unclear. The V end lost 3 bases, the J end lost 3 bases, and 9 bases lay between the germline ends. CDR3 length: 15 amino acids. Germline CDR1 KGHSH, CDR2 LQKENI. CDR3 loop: CASSPTADYNSPLHF. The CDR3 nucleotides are TGTGCCAGCTCACCGACGGCAGACTATAATTCACCCCTCCACTTT. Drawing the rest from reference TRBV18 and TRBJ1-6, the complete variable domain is NAGVMQNPRHLVRRRGQEARLRCSPMKGHSHVYWYRQLPEEGLKFMVYLQKENIIDESGMPKERFSAEFPKEGPSILRIQQVVRGDSAAYFCASSPTADYNSPLHFGNGTRLTVT.

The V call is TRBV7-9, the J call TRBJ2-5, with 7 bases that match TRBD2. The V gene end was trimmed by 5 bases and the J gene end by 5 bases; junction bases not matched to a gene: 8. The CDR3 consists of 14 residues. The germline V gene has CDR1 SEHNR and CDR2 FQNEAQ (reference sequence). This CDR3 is CASSLGLPPETQYF. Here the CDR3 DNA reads TGTGCCAGCAGCCTGGGACTACCTCCGGAGACCCAGTACTTC.

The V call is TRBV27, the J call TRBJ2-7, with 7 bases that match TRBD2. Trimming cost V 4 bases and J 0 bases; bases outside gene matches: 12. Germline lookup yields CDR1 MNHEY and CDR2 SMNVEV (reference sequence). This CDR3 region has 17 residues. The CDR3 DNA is TGTGCCAGCAGTTCACCCTTCGGTAGCGGGCACTCCTACGAGCAGTACTTC. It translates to CASSSPFGSGHSYEQYF.

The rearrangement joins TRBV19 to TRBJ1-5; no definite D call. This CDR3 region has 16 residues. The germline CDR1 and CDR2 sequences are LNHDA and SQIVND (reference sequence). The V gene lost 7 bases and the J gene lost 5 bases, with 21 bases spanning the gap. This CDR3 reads CASNQNGVGGYQPQHF. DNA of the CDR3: TGTGCCAGTAACCAAAATGGGGTTGGTGGGTATCAGCCCCAGCATTTT.

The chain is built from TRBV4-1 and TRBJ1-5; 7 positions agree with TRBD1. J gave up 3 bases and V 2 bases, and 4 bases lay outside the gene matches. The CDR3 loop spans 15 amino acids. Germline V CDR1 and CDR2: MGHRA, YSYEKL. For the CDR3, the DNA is TGCGCCAGCAGCCAACTGACAGGGATCAATCAGCCCCAGCATTTT. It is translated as CASSQLTGINQPQHF.

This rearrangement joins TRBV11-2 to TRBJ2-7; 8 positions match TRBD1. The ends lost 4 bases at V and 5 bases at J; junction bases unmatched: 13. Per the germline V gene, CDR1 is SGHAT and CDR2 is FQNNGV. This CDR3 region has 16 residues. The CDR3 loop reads CASSSFTDRGRNEQYF. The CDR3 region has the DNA TGTGCCAGCAGCTCCTTCACAGACAGGGGTAGGAACGAGCAGTACTTC.

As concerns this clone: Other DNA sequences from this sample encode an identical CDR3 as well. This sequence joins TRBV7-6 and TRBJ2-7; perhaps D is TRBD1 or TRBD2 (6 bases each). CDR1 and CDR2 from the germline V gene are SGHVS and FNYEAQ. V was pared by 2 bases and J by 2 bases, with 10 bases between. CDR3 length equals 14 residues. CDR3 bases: TGTGCCAGCAGCTTAAACAGGGAGGCCTACGAGCAGTACTTC. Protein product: CASSLNREAYEQYF.

CDR3 coding DNA: TGTGCCAGCAGCTCGGGACTAGCGGGAGACCCCTACGAGCAGTACTTC. This translates into CASSSGLAGDPYEQYF. The chain combines TRBV7-3 with TRBJ2-7; 14 bases agree with TRBD2. Germline CDR1 reads SGHTA; CDR2 reads FQGTGA. This CDR3 spans 16 amino acids. Trimming took 4 bases from V and 2 from J; bases not matched to a gene: 4. The full variable domain, with the rest looked up from reference TRBV7-3 and TRBJ2-7, is GAGVSQTPSNKVTEKGKYVELRCDPISGHTALYWYRQSLGQGPEFLIYFQGTGAADDSGLPNDRFFAVRPEGSVSTLKIQRTERGDSAVYLCASSSGLAGDPYEQYFGPGTRLTVT.

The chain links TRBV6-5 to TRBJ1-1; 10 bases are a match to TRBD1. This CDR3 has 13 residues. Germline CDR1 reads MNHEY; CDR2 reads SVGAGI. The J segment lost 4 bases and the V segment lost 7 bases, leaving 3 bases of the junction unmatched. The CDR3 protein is CASTGQGGTEAFF. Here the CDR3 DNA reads TGTGCCAGCACCGGACAGGGGGGCACTGAAGCTTTCTTT.

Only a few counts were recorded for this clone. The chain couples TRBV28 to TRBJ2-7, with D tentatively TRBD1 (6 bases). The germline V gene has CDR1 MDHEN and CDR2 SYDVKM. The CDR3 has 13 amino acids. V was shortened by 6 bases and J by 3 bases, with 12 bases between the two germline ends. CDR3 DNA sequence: TGTGCCAGCAGCCATGGACAGAACTACGAGCAGTACTTC. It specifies CASSHGQNYEQYF.

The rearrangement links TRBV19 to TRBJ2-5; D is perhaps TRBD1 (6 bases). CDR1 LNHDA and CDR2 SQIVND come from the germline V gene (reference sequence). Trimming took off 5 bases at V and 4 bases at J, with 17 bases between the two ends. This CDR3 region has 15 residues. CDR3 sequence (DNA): TGTGCCAGTAGTTCGTCGTATGGGGGCCGAGAGACCCAGTACTTC. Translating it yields CASSSSYGGRETQYF.